This paragraph covers one T cell receptor (beta chain) sequence. V dropped 0 bases and J dropped 1 base, with 13 bases sitting between them. Germline V gene data show CDR1 as SGHRS and CDR2 as YFSETQ. CDR3 size: 16 residues. This record belongs to a study of shared clonotypes between healthy human individuals. This table comes from immunoSEQ multiplex PCR, and its TCRdb copy is limited to in-frame clones, with some not included. The table includes about a million clones, approximately 80% detected once. Source material: memory CD4+ T cells from PBMCs. The subset is: CD45RA-negative fraction. V and J are TRBV5-1 and TRBJ2-5; no clear D. The receptor's source is a man younger than 35 in good health. Some clones in this sample may be carry-over from other donors' samples. The CDR3 here is CASSLGGMAGQETQYF. The CDR3 region has the DNA TGCGCCAGCAGCTTGGGGGGTATGGCAGGCCAAGAGACCCAGTACTTC.